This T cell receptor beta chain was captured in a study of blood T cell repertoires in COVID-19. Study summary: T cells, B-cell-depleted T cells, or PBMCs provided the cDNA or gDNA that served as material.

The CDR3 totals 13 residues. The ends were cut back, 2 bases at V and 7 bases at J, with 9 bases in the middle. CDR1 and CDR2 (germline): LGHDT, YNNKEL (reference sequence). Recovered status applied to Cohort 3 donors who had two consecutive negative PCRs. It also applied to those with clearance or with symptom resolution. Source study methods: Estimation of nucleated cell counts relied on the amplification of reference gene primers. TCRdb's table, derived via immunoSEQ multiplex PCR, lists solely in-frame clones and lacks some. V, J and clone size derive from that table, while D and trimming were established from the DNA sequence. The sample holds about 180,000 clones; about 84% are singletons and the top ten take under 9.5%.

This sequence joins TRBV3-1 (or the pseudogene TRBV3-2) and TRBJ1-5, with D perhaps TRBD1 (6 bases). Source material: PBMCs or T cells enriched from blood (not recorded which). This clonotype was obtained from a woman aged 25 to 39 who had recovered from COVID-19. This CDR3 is CASSQQQGQPQHF. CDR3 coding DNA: TGTGCCAGCAGCCAACAACAGGGACAGCCCCAGCATTTT.